This TCR beta chain was captured in a study of cytomegalovirus exposure and HLA in healthy donors. Germline V gene sequence: CDR1 SGDLS, CDR2 YYNGEE. CDR3 length equals 16 residues. With 4 bases clipped from V and 2 bases from J, the junction kept 8 bases outside the gene matches. The count of this clone is one. Profiling relied on immunoSEQ multiplex PCR, and the TCRdb table lists in-frame clones only, not all of them. The table has some 110,000 clones, 85% to 95% seen once. J is TRBJ2-2 and V is TRBV9; TRBD1 agrees at 7 bases. The specimen was PBMCs. The receptor's source is a woman under 30 in good health and CMV-seronegative. CDR3 loop: CASSTLQGINTGELFF. CDR3 coding DNA: TGTGCCAGCAGCACCCTACAGGGGATCAACACCGGGGAGCTGTTTTTT. The complete variable domain, with remaining parts taken from reference TRBV9 and TRBJ2-2, reads DSGVTQTPKHLITATGQRVTLRCSPRSGDLSVYWYQQSLDQGLQFLIQYYNGEERAKGNILERFSAQQFPDLHSELNLSSLELGDSALYFCASSTLQGINTGELFFGEGSRLTVL.